The 5 T cell receptor beta chains below all came from one sample that was sequenced in a study of shared clonotypes between healthy human individuals. The table came from immunoSEQ multiplex PCR; TCRdb's copy has only in-frame clones and leaves some out. The sample lists over a million clones, approximately 80% occurring once. What was sequenced was memory CD4+ T cells from PBMCs. Subset meaning: CD45RA-negative fraction. The receptors stem from a man aged 18 to 35 in good health. Some clones in this sample may be carry-over from other donors' samples.

About this clone: The sample holds other DNA sequences that translate to the same CDR3. This sequence joins TRBV4-1 and TRBJ1-2; D unresolved. V was pared by 1 base and J by 10 bases, with 13 bases between. Per germline, CDR1 MGHRA and CDR2 YSYEKL. The CDR3 has 13 residues. The CDR3 sequence: CASSQGWTGNYTF. The CDR3, as DNA: TGCGCCAGCAGCCAAGGATGGACGGGCAACTACACCTTC.

This clone was observed a single time. The rearrangement joins TRBV28 to TRBJ1-1; TRBD1 aligns across 8 bases. Germline CDR1 is MDHEN and CDR2 is SYDVKM. The CDR3 runs to 17 residues. V was clipped by 6 bases and J by 10 bases; unmatched bases: 22. The CDR3 nucleotides are TGTGCCAGCAGCCCGCAGGGGGCCCTTGTGGGGACAGTAGGAGCTTTCTTT. It encodes CASSPQGALVGTVGAFF.

The chain has TRBV7-9 and TRBJ1-2; 10 bases are shared with TRBD1. J gave up 7 bases and V 3 bases, and 5 bases lay outside the gene matches. CDR1 is SEHNR and CDR2 is FQNEAQ in the germline V gene (reference sequence). This CDR3 contains 14 residues. The CDR3 DNA follows: TGTGCCAGCAGCTTCGGGACAGGGGTGACTGGCTACACCTTC. Its translation: CASSFGTGVTGYTF.

The DNA for the CDR3 is TGCGCCAGCAGCGCCGATCATGGAGGGGTCGGAGGGACCCAGTACTTC. Amino acid sequence: CASSADHGGVGGTQYF. The J gene is TRBJ2-5, the V gene TRBV5-1; D is possibly TRBD2 (6 bases). V was pared by 4 bases and J by 7 bases, with 23 bases between. The CDR3 contains 16 residues. Germline V gene lookup returns CDR1 SGHRS and CDR2 YFSETQ.

This clone was detected a few times. The chain uses TRBV6-6 and TRBJ2-7, with no clear D. The germline V gene encodes CDR1 MNHNY and CDR2 SVGAGI (reference sequence). Trimming removed 7 bases at V and 7 bases at J, with 20 bases between. The CDR3 covers 14 residues. CDR3 bases: TGTGCCAGCAACAATCCCTCCGGTGTGAGTGAGCAGTACTTC. Its protein product is CASNNPSGVSEQYF.